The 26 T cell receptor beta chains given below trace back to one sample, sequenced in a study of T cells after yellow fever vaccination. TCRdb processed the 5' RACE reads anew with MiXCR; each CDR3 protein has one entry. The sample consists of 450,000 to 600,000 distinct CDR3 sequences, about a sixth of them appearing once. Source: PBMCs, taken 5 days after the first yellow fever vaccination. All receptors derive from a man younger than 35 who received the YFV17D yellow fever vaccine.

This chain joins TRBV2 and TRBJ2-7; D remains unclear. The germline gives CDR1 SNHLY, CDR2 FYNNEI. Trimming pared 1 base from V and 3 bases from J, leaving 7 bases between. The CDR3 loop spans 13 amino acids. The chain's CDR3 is CASSEVQLYEQYV. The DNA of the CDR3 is TGTGCCAGCAGTGAAGTGCAGCTCTACGAGCAGTACGTC.

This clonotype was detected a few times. The CDR3 spells CASSLLVSGETQYF. The CDR3 bases are TGTGCCAGCAGTTTATTGGTCTCGGGAGAGACCCAGTACTTC. The chain is built from TRBV27 and TRBJ2-5; D uncertain. CDR3 size: 14 residues. The V gene's germline CDR1 is MNHEY and CDR2 SMNVEV (reference sequence). Trimming left V 1 base short and J 4 bases short, with 10 bases between.

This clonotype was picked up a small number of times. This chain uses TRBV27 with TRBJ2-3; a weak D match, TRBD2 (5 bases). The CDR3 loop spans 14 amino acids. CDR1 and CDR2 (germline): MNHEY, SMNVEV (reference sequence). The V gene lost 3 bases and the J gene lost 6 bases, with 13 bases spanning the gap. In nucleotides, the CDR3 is TGTGCCAGCAGTTTGGCATACCCGGGGGATACGCAGTATTTT. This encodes CASSLAYPGDTQYF.

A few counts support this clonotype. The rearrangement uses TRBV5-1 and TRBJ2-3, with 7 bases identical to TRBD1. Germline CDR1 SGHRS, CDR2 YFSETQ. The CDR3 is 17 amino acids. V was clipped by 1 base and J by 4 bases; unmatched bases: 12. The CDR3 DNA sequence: TGCGCCAGCAGCTTGTACAGTGGTCAGGGGGTCCCAGATACGCAGTATTTT. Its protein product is CASSLYSGQGVPDTQYF.

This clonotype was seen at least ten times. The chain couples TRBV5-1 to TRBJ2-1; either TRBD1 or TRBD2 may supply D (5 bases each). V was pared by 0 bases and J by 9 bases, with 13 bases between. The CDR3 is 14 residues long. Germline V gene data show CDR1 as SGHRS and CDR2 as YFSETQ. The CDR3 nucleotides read TGCGCCAGCAGCTTGGGTGCAGGGACGCTTGAGCAGTTCTTC. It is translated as CASSLGAGTLEQFF.

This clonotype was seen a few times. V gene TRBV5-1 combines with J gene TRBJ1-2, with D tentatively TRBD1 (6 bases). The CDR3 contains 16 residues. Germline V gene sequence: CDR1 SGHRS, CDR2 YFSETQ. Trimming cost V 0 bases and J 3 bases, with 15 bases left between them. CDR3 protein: CASSLEGDLRYYGYTF. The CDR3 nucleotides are TGCGCCAGCAGCTTGGAGGGGGACCTAAGATACTATGGCTACACCTTC. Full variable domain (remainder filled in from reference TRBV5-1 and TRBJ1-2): KAGVTQTPRYLIKTRGQQVTLSCSPISGHRSVSWYQQTPGQGLQFLFEYFSETQRNKGNFPGRFSGRQFSNSRSEMNVSTLELGDSALYLCASSLEGDLRYYGYTFGSGTRLTVV.

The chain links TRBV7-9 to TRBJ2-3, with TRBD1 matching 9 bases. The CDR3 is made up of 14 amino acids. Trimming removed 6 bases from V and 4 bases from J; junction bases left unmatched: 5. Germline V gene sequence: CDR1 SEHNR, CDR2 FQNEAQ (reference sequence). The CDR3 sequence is CASRGDREADTQYF. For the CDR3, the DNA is TGTGCCAGCAGGGGGGACAGGGAAGCAGATACGCAGTATTTT.

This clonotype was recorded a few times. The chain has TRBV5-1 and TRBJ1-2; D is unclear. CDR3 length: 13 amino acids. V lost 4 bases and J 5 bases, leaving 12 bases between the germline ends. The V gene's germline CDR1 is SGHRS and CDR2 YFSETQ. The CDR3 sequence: CASSPSERYGYTF. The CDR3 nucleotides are TGCGCCAGCAGCCCCTCTGAGAGATATGGCTACACCTTC. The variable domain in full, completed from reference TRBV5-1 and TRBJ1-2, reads KAGVTQTPRYLIKTRGQQVTLSCSPISGHRSVSWYQQTPGQGLQFLFEYFSETQRNKGNFPGRFSGRQFSNSRSEMNVSTLELGDSALYLCASSPSERYGYTFGSGTRLTVV.

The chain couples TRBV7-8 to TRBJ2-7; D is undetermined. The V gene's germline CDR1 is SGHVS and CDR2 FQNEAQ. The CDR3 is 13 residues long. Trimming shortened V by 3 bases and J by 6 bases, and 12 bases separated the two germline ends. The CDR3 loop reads CASSLGFGGEQYF. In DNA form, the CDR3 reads TGTGCCAGCAGCTTGGGCTTTGGCGGCGAGCAGTACTTC.

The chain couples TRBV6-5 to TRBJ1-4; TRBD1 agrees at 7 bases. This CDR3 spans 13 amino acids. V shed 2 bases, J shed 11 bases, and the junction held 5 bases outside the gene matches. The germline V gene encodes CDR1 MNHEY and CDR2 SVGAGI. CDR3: CASSYLRQGKLFF. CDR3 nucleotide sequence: TGTGCCAGCAGTTACCTTAGACAGGGCAAACTGTTTTTT.

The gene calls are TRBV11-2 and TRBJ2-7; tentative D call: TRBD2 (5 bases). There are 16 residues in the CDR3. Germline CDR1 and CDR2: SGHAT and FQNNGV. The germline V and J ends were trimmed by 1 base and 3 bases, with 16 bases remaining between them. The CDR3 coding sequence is TGTGCCAGCAGCTTAGCGGAAACCATGGAGGACTACGAGCAGTACGTC. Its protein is CASSLAETMEDYEQYV.

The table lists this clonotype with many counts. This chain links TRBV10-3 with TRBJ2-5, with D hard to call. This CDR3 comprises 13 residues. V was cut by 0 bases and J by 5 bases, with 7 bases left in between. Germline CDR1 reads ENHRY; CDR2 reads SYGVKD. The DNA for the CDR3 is TGTGCCATCAGTGAGTCGACTCTCGAGACCCAGTACTTC. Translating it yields CAISESTLETQYF.

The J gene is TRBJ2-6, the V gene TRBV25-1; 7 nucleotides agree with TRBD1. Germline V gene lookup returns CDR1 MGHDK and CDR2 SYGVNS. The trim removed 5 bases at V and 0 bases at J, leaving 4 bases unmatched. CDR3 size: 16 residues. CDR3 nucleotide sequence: TGTGCCAGCAGTAGACAGGGTACCTCTGGGGCCAACGTCCTGACTTTC. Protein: CASSRQGTSGANVLTF.

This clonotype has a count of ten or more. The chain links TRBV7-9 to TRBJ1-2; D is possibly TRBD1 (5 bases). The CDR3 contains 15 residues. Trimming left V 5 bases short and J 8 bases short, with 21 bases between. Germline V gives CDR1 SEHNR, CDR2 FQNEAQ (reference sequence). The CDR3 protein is CASSQLLGQLVGYTF. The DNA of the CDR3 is TGTGCCAGCAGCCAGTTGCTGGGGCAGCTTGTGGGCTACACCTTC.

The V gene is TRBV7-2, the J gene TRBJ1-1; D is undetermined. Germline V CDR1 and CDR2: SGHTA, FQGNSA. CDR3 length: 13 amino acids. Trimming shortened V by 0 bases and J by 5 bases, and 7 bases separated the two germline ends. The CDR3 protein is CASSLAARTEAFF. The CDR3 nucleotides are TGTGCCAGCAGCTTAGCAGCTCGGACTGAAGCTTTCTTT.

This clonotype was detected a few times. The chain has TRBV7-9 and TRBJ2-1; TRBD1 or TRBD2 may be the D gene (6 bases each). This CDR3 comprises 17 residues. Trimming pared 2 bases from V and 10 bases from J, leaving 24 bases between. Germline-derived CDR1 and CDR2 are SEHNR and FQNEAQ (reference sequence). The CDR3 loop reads CASSLFGLRGPGLEQFF. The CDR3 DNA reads TGTGCCAGCAGCTTATTTGGATTACGGGGGCCAGGACTCGAGCAGTTCTTC.

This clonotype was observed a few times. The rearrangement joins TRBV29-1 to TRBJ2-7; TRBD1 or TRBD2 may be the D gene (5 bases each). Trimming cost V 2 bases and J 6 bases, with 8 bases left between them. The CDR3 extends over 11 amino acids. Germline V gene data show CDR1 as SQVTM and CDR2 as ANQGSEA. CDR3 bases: TGCAGCGTTGAAAGGGGACCCGAGCAGTACTTC. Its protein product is CSVERGPEQYF.

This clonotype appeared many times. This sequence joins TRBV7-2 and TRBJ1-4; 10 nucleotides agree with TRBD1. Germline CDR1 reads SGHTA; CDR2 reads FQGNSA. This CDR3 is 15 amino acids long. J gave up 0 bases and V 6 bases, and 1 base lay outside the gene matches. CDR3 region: CASSGQGATNEKLFF. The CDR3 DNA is TGTGCCAGCAGTGGACAGGGGGCAACTAATGAAAAACTGTTTTTT.

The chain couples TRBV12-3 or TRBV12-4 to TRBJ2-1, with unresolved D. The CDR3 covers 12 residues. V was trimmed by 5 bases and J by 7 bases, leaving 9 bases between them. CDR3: CASSKGGNEQFF. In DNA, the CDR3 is TGTGCCAGCAGTAAAGGTGGAAATGAGCAGTTCTTC.

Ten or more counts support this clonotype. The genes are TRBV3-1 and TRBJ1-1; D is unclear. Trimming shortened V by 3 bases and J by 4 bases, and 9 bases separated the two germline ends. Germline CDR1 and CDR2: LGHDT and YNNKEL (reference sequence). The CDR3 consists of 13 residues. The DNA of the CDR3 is TGTGCCAGCAGCCAGGGTGGAGGCACTGAAGCTTTCTTT. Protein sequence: CASSQGGGTEAFF.

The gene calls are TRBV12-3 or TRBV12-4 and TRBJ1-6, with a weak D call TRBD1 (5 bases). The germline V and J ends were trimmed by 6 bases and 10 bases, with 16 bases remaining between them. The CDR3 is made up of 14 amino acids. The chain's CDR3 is CASSPRGDQSPLHF. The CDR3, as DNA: TGTGCCAGCAGCCCAAGGGGAGATCAGTCACCCCTCCACTTT.

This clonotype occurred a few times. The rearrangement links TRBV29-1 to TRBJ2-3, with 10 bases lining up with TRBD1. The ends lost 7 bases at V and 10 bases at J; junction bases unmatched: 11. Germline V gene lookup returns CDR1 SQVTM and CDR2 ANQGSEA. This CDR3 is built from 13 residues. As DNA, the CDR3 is TGCAGCGGCGACCGGGACAGGGGAACAGCGCAGTATTTT. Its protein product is CSGDRDRGTAQYF.

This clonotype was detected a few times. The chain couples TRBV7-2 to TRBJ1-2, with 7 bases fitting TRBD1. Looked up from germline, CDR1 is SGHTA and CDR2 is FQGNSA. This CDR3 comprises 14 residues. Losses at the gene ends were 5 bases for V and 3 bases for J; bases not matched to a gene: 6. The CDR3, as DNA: TGTGCCAGCAGCCCTACAGGGGAGGACTATGGCTACACCTTC. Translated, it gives CASSPTGEDYGYTF.

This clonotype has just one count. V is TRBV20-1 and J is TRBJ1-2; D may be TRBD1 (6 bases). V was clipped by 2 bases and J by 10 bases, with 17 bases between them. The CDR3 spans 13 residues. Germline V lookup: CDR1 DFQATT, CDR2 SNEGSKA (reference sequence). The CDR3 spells CSARIGQGPFYTF. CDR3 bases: TGCAGTGCTAGAATCGGTCAGGGGCCTTTCTACACCTTC.

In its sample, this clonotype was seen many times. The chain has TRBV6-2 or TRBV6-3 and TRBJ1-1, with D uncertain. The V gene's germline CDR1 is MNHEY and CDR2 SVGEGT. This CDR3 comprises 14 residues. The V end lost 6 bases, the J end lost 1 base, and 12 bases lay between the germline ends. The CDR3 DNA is TGTGCCAGCAGAACACCTCAAGAGAACACTGAAGCTTTCTTT. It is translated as CASRTPQENTEAFF.

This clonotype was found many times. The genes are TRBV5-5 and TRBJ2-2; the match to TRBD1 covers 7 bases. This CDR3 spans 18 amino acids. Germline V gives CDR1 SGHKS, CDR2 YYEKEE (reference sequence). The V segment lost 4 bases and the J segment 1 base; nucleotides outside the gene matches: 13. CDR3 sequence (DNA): TGTGCCAGCAGCGCACCGGGACAGACCCTCTTGAACACCGGGGAGCTGTTTTTT. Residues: CASSAPGQTLLNTGELFF.